These 21 T cell receptor beta chains originate from one sample sequenced in a study of regulatory T cells in long-lasting Graves disease. Time point specified: newly diagnosed GD, antithyroid drugs for less than 3 months. PBMCs provided the RNA from which the TCR library was made. Combining iRepertoire HTBI primers with Arm-PCR of CDR3 regions, the authors built TCR beta libraries. TCRdb itself ran the multiplex PCR reads through MiXCR, one entry per CDR3 protein. Counted here are 620,000 or so distinct CDR3 sequences, approximately 15% occurring once; the ten biggest clones make up more than 15%. The data also belong to a second study, concerning T cells in Graves' hyperthyroidism and ophthalmopathy.

The sequences come from peripheral blood mononuclear cells (PBMCs), collected at new diagnosis, from a patient treated with antithyroid drugs. The source of these receptors is a woman aged 25 to 39 with Graves disease.

The chain couples TRBV15 to TRBJ2-1; D possibly corresponds to TRBD1 (5 bases). Trimming stripped 8 bases from V and 2 bases from J, with 10 bases between. This CDR3 has 13 amino acids. In germline, CDR1 is LNHNV, CDR2 YYDKDF (reference sequence). The CDR3 nucleotides are TGTGCCACCTCCTTGGGGCCCTACAATGAGCAGTTCTTC. It is translated as CATSLGPYNEQFF. The full variable domain, its missing parts supplied by reference TRBV15 and TRBJ2-1, is DAMVIQNPRYQVTQFGKPVTLSCSQTLNHNVMYWYQQKSSQAPKLLFHYYDKDFNNEADTPDNFQSRRPNTSFCFLDIRSPGLGDTAMYLCATSLGPYNEQFFGPGTRLTVL.

CDR3 sequence reads: CASSPTYRANTIYF. The DNA for the CDR3 is TGTGCCAGCAGCCCAACCTACAGGGCCAACACCATATATTTT. This sequence joins TRBV14 and TRBJ1-3, with D possibly being TRBD1 (6 bases). The CDR3 length is 14 residues. Germline V CDR1 and CDR2: SGHDN, FVKESK. The ends were cut back, 4 bases at V and 7 bases at J, with 14 bases in the middle.

This clonotype came up a few times. The V gene is TRBV7-9, the J gene TRBJ1-4; D may be TRBD1 (6 bases). CDR3 length: 15 amino acids. V gave up 4 bases and J gave up 8 bases, with 17 bases separating them. Germline CDR1 is SEHNR and CDR2 is FQNEAQ (reference sequence). The chain's CDR3 is CASSSRGGQREKLFF. The CDR3 nucleotides read TGTGCCAGCAGCTCCAGGGGAGGACAGAGAGAAAAACTGTTTTTT. Combining the CDR3 with reference TRBV7-9 and TRBJ1-4 gives the whole variable domain DTGVSQNPRHKITKRGQNVTFRCDPISEHNRLYWYRQTLGQGPEFLTYFQNEAQLEKSRLLSDRFSAERPKGSFSTLEIQRTEQGDSAMYLCASSSRGGQREKLFFGSGTQLSVL.

This clonotype was counted many times. The chain uses TRBV12-3 or TRBV12-4 and TRBJ2-2; TRBD2 matches 7 bases. This CDR3 region has 13 residues. Trimming at V came to 7 bases and at J to 7 bases, leaving 6 bases not matched to a gene. The CDR3 bases are TGTGCCAGCAATGCGGGAGCGGTCGGGGAGCTGTTTTTT. Translation: CASNAGAVGELFF.

This clonotype appeared a few times. This rearrangement joins TRBV15 to TRBJ2-7; no clear D. CDR1 and CDR2 from the germline V gene are LNHNV and YYDKDF (reference sequence). The CDR3 has 14 amino acids. Trimming removed 0 bases at V and 2 bases at J, with 8 bases between. The CDR3 coding sequence is TGTGCCACCAGCAGAGATATGGGGACCTACGAGCAGTACTTC. This encodes CATSRDMGTYEQYF.

This clonotype came up a few times. In DNA form, the CDR3 reads TGTGCCAGTACCCCGACTAGCGGGAGGGCCAATGAGCAGTTCTTC. Encoded protein: CASTPTSGRANEQFF. This sequence joins TRBV19 and TRBJ2-1, with 14 bases lining up with TRBD2. Germline trimming cut 7 bases from V and 6 bases from J; bases unmatched to any gene: 5. The CDR3 loop spans 15 amino acids. CDR1 LNHDA and CDR2 SQIVND come from the germline V gene (reference sequence).

This clonotype has at least ten counts. V and J are TRBV9 and TRBJ1-2; the match to TRBD1 covers 10 bases. Germline trimming cut 3 bases from V and 4 bases from J; bases unmatched to any gene: 3. This CDR3 is built from 14 residues. CDR1 is SGDLS, CDR2 YYNGEE, per germline. CDR3 protein: CASSAGTGVYGYTF. CDR3 nucleotide sequence: TGTGCCAGCAGCGCCGGGACAGGGGTCTATGGCTACACCTTC.

This clonotype occurred many times. The chain employs TRBV11-3 and TRBJ2-7; 7 bases agree with TRBD1. CDR3 size: 14 residues. Germline CDR1 is SGHNT and CDR2 is YENEEA. V shed 5 bases, J shed 2 bases, and the junction held 6 bases outside the gene matches. This chain's CDR3 is CASSPQGKPYEQYF. The CDR3 bases are TGTGCCAGCAGCCCACAGGGGAAGCCCTACGAGCAGTACTTC.

This clonotype was detected ten times or more. V usage is TRBV5-1 and J usage is TRBJ2-1, with 9 bases fitting TRBD2. V shed 4 bases and J 13 bases; nucleotides not matched to a gene: 9. This CDR3 is built from 13 residues. Germline CDR1 reads SGHRS; CDR2 reads YFSETQ. The CDR3 sequence is CASSLTSGAIQFF. CDR3 DNA: TGCGCCAGCAGCCTGACTAGCGGAGCCATCCAGTTCTTC.

The chain carries TRBV5-6 and TRBJ1-5; D perhaps matches TRBD1 (6 bases). There are 16 residues in the CDR3. From germline, CDR1 is SGHDT and CDR2 YYEEEE. Trimming left V 6 bases short and J 4 bases short, with 20 bases between. CDR3 bases: TGTGCCAGCACCCCTGGGGTCAGGGGTTGGAATCAGCCCCAGCATTTT. It yields the protein CASTPGVRGWNQPQHF.

This clonotype showed up many times. The chain combines TRBV11-2 with TRBJ2-5; no clear D gene. Germline loops: CDR1 SGHAT, CDR2 FQNNGV. CDR3 length: 14 amino acids. The ends were cut back, 5 bases at V and 0 bases at J, with 10 bases in the middle. The CDR3 DNA is TGTGCCAGCAGCAGAATTTCGGACCAAGAGACCCAGTACTTC. It encodes CASSRISDQETQYF.

This clonotype appeared a few times. This sequence joins TRBV6-5 and TRBJ2-1; D possibly uses TRBD1 or TRBD2 (5 bases each). The length of the CDR3 is 16 residues. The germline V gene has CDR1 MNHEY and CDR2 SVGAGI. Trimming took off 2 bases at V and 0 bases at J, with 11 bases between the two ends. The CDR3: CASSYPGPSSYNEQFF. Here the CDR3 DNA reads TGTGCCAGCAGTTACCCGGGACCGAGCTCCTACAATGAGCAGTTCTTC.

The table lists this clonotype with many counts. V gene TRBV20-1 combines with J gene TRBJ2-5, with TRBD2 matching over 8 bases. The CDR3 sequence is 14 residues long. Germline V gives CDR1 DFQATT, CDR2 SNEGSKA (reference sequence). Trimming cost V 1 base and J 2 bases; bases outside gene matches: 3. The chain's CDR3 is CSARVVAGQETQYF. CDR3 DNA: TGCAGTGCTAGAGTGGTAGCGGGGCAAGAGACCCAGTACTTC.

Of note for this clonotype: A read error may be the cause here, since a much bigger clone is one base away. CDR3 region: CASSLYGVWGTQYF. In nucleotides, the CDR3 is TGTGCCAGCAGTTTATACGGGGTTTGGGGGACCCAGTACTTC. This chain links TRBV28 with TRBJ2-5; TRBD2 is a possible D gene (5 bases). V was clipped by 1 base and J by 7 bases, with 13 bases between them. CDR1 is MDHEN and CDR2 is SYDVKM in the germline V gene. The CDR3 is 14 residues long.

This clonotype has a handful of counts. This chain links TRBV19 with TRBJ2-7; 9 nucleotides match TRBD1. The CDR3 is 16 amino acids. Germline V gives CDR1 LNHDA, CDR2 SQIVND (reference sequence). Germline trimming cut 5 bases from V and 6 bases from J; bases unmatched to any gene: 14. The CDR3, as DNA: TGTGCCAGTAGTCAAGCCCCCTGGGACAGGGCTGGCGAGCAGTACTTC. Amino acids: CASSQAPWDRAGEQYF.

The table lists this clonotype with a few counts. The chain uses TRBV20-1 and TRBJ1-2; 7 bases are a match to TRBD1. The CDR3 runs to 16 residues. Trimming cost V 3 bases and J 3 bases; bases outside gene matches: 13. Germline-derived CDR1 and CDR2 are DFQATT and SNEGSKA (reference sequence). CDR3 sequence: CSASEDIRDRDYGYTF. In nucleotides, the CDR3 is TGCAGTGCTAGTGAAGACATCCGGGACAGAGACTATGGCTACACCTTC.

This chain joins TRBV7-2 and TRBJ1-3; D ambiguous. In germline, CDR1 is SGHTA, CDR2 FQGNSA. The CDR3 length is 15 residues. V lost 1 base and J 0 bases, leaving 7 bases between the germline ends. CDR3 coding DNA: TGTGCCAGCAGCTTAGGGGGAAACTCTGGAAACACCATATATTTT. As protein: CASSLGGNSGNTIYF.

V is TRBV9 and J is TRBJ1-1; maybe TRBD1 (6 bases). Between the trimmed V and J ends, which lost 6 bases and 3 bases, there was a span of 12 bases. Germline loops: CDR1 SGDLS, CDR2 YYNGEE. CDR3 length equals 13 residues. The CDR3 DNA sequence: TGTGCCAGCACCGGACAGAGCTACACTGAAGCTTTCTTT. Translation gives CASTGQSYTEAFF. The full variable domain, rest sourced from reference TRBV9 and TRBJ1-1, is DSGVTQTPKHLITATGQRVTLRCSPRSGDLSVYWYQQSLDQGLQFLIQYYNGEERAKGNILERFSAQQFPDLHSELNLSSLELGDSALYFCASTGQSYTEAFFGQGTRLTVV.

This clonotype has just a few counts. This chain joins TRBV6-2 or TRBV6-3 and TRBJ2-7; D gene unclear. Trimming cost V 0 bases and J 3 bases, with 6 bases left between them. Germline-derived CDR1 and CDR2 are MNHEY and SVGEGT. This CDR3 is built from 13 residues. The CDR3 spells CASSYSLDYEQYF. The CDR3 coding sequence is TGTGCCAGCAGTTACTCGCTCGACTACGAGCAGTACTTC.

This clonotype turned up a few times. This chain connects TRBV18 to TRBJ2-7; 7 bases align to TRBD2. The germline CDR1 and CDR2 sequences are KGHSH and LQKENI. The CDR3 is made up of 14 amino acids. Trimming removed 5 bases from V and 3 bases from J; junction bases left unmatched: 7. CDR3: CASSEASGNYEQYF. CDR3 nucleotide sequence: TGTGCCAGCTCAGAGGCTAGCGGCAACTACGAGCAGTACTTC.

This clonotype showed up many times. This chain connects TRBV28 to TRBJ1-1, with TRBD1 as a possible D gene (5 bases). Germline values: CDR1 MDHEN, CDR2 SYDVKM. Trimming took off 6 bases at V and 11 bases at J, with 10 bases between the two ends. This CDR3 is built from 10 residues. The CDR3 region has the DNA TGTGCCAGCAGCGGGGGTGAGGCTTTCTTT. It is translated as CASSGGEAFF. The full variable domain, completed using reference TRBV28 and TRBJ1-1, is DVKVTQSSRYLVKRTGEKVFLECVQDMDHENMFWYRQDPGLGLRLIYFSYDVKMKEKGDIPEGYSVSREKKERFSLILESASTNQTSMYLCASSGGEAFFGQGTRLTVV.